This T cell receptor (beta chain) was recovered during a study of CXCR3-negative and CXCR3-positive naive CD8 T cells. Germline V gives CDR1 PRHDT, CDR2 FYEKMQ (reference sequence). This CDR3 is 15 amino acids long. Carrying UMI labels, the TRB cDNA libraries were prepared through 5' RACE. TCRdb reworked the 5' RACE reads into one entry per CDR3 protein, no DNA. In all, the sample yields roughly 30,000 distinct CDR3 sequences. This clonotype was sampled from a human donor in good health. Some clones in this sample may be carry-over from other donors' samples. Specimen: memory CD8+ T cells from blood. The chain is built from TRBV13 and TRBJ2-2. This chain's CDR3 is CASSIGTGNTGELFF.